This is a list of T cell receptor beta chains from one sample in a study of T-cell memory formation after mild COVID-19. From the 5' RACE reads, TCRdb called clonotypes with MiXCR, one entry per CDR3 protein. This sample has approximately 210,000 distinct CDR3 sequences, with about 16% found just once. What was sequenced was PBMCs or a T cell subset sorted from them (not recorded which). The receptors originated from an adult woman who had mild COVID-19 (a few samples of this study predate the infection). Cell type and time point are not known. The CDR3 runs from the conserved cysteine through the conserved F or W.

CDR3 protein: CASSLTSRDTQYF
V gene: TRBV7-3

CDR3 protein: CASSYTGSYEQYF
V gene: TRBV6-5

CDR3 protein: CASGQYGTAELQYF
V gene: TRBV27

CDR3 protein: CASSATGVEGFF
V gene: TRBV2

CDR3 protein: CASKMRDSNTEAFF
V gene: TRBV3-1

CDR3 protein: CASSEASGARGQPQHF
V gene: TRBV2

CDR3 protein: CASSLDNQETQYF
V gene: TRBV18

CDR3 protein: CASSPQGGTEAFF
V gene: TRBV6-5

CDR3 protein: CASSLLGSYEQYF
V gene: TRBV7-9

CDR3 protein: CASRPTTRHLNEQFF
V gene: TRBV6-2/TRBV6-3

CDR3 protein: CASSRLAGGNRQFF
V gene: TRBV12-3/TRBV12-4

CDR3 protein: CASSSWTSGTLTGELFF
V gene: TRBV3-1

CDR3 protein: CASSPGVSTGELFF
V gene: TRBV12-3/TRBV12-4

CDR3 protein: CASSLGEYEQYF
V gene: TRBV5-1

CDR3 protein: CASSAQGQVGEAFF
V gene: TRBV2

CDR3 protein: CASSLDGTSSNTQYF
V gene: TRBV5-1

CDR3 protein: CAIRAGNTEAFF
V gene: TRBV10-3

CDR3 protein: CASSYSTGGNTIYF
V gene: TRBV11-2

CDR3 protein: CASSEPGYTDTQYF
V gene: TRBV19

CDR3 protein: CASSTQGNINYGYTF
V gene: TRBV7-8

CDR3 protein: CASSLGGQTLNEQFF
V gene: TRBV5-1

CDR3 protein: CASSQLGEQFF
V gene: TRBV4-2

CDR3 protein: CASSPQGVRTEAFF
V gene: TRBV12-3/TRBV12-4

CDR3 protein: CASSTRAGRADTQYF
V gene: TRBV5-1

CDR3 protein: CAISEPGLAKNTGELFF
V gene: TRBV10-3

CDR3 protein: CASSSRRGNTEAFF
V gene: TRBV27

CDR3 protein: CASSSGTSGRWEQFF
V gene: TRBV3-1

CDR3 protein: CASSLYSTSGTDTQYF
V gene: TRBV5-1

CDR3 protein: CASSLVRSAGEQYF
V gene: TRBV12-3/TRBV12-4

CDR3 protein: CASSSMGGYEQYF
V gene: TRBV6-6

CDR3 protein: CASSSPISGNTIYF
V gene: TRBV5-6

CDR3 protein: CATRQASTDTQYF
V gene: TRBV24-1

CDR3 protein: CSARPDRAANEQFF
V gene: TRBV20-1

CDR3 protein: CASSQDRAANYGYTF
V gene: TRBV4-2

CDR3 protein: CASSHHRTNTDTQYF
V gene: TRBV7-6

CDR3 protein: CATSRGDRVDYGYTF
V gene: TRBV15

CDR3 protein: CASSSNRGPTNEKLFF
V gene: TRBV5-1

CDR3 protein: CASSPGKGGYEQYF
V gene: TRBV5-1

CDR3 protein: CATSASSGTGFNEQFF
V gene: TRBV24-1

CDR3 protein: CASLRSGGYTHYYEQYF
V gene: TRBV21-1

CDR3 protein: CASSPPVRAEQYF
V gene: TRBV18

CDR3 protein: CASSDWGGTGGRSEAFF
V gene: TRBV6-4

CDR3 protein: CASSSTTPDTQYF
V gene: TRBV7-2

CDR3 protein: CASSRTGINSPLHF
V gene: TRBV6-5

CDR3 protein: CASSLVAGLDQPQHF
V gene: TRBV7-2

CDR3 protein: CSVAPSGSSNEQFF
V gene: TRBV29-1

CDR3 protein: CASSQERAENQPQHF
V gene: TRBV4-2

CDR3 protein: CASSLSGSSYEQYF
V gene: TRBV5-6

CDR3 protein: CASSRTTPRPTDEQYF
V gene: TRBV5-1

CDR3 protein: CASSLWRDPYEQYF
V gene: TRBV5-1

CDR3 protein: CASSRRGAEAFF
V gene: TRBV6-6

CDR3 protein: CASSYTGLRTEAFF
V gene: TRBV6-2/TRBV6-3

CDR3 protein: CSARRTRRDTGANVLTF
V gene: TRBV20-1

CDR3 protein: CASSFIGTEAFF
V gene: TRBV11-2

CDR3 protein: CSVAHPVFGYTF
V gene: TRBV29-1